The clone carrying this T cell receptor beta chain was observed a few times. Its antigen remains unknown. The entry originates in a study of cytomegalovirus exposure and HLA in healthy donors. Across the study: One earlier analysis, a look at about 179 million T cells, found roughly 120 million unique TCR beta sequences.

The CDR3 covers 14 residues. Germline V gives CDR1 SGHNT, CDR2 YYREEE (reference sequence). Trimming shortened V by 4 bases and J by 8 bases, and 15 bases separated the two germline ends. Both 60 Vbeta primers and 13 Jbeta primers went into the PCR. Sequencing was performed with immunoSEQ multiplex PCR; in TCRdb, only in-frame clones are kept and a portion is missing. The data show roughly 78,000 clones, with around 58% seen just once and 5.7% held by the top ten. Points from the study as a whole: Several of the most significant clusters appeared linked to common viral pathogens, based on a later analysis. TCR association rates varied by HLA locus in a later analysis, with DRB1 highest and HLA-C lowest.

This TCR was sampled from a man aged 25-40 years in good health and CMV-seropositive. V is TRBV5-4 and J is TRBJ1-4, with D maybe TRBD1 (5 bases). Specimen: PBMCs. Here the CDR3 reads CASSPGRGDEKLFF. In DNA form, the CDR3 reads TGTGCCAGCAGCCCGGGGCGGGGGGACGAAAAACTGTTTTTT.